This TCR beta chain was recovered during a study of spatial heterogeneity in lung cancer. Study results and limitations: Within tumors, counts of expanded alpha and beta TCRs tracked tumor mutation counts.

Germline CDR1 reads SEHNR; CDR2 reads FQNEAQ (reference sequence). The CDR3 is 13 residues long. Trimming removed 2 bases from V and 2 bases from J, with 6 bases in between. MiXCR, applied by TCRdb to the 5' RACE reads, yields one record per CDR3 protein. The profile shows over 3,000 distinct CDR3 sequences, 8% to 9.5% of them singletons. The sample's time point: sample taken at primary tumor resection. In each case, whole RNA from tumor, nontumor lung or frozen PBMC was sequenced unsorted. By share, this clonotype ranks as large (0.1 to 1%). The antigen is not known. The receptor's source is a male donor with early-stage non-small cell lung cancer. This rearrangement joins TRBV7-9 to TRBJ2-5; D ambiguous. The specimen was lung tumor tissue, collected at surgery. CDR3 sequence (DNA): TGTGCCAGCAGCTTAAGAGAACAAGAGACCCAGTACTTC. Amino acids: CASSLREQETQYF.